This is a list of T cell receptor beta chains from one sample in a study of a mutant IDH1 vaccine in newly diagnosed glioma. Here immunoSEQ multiplex PCR was the method, and the copy in TCRdb shows in-frame clones only, minus some. The data contain tens of thousands of clones, approximately 90% of them seen just once; the ten biggest clones take up 3.5% to 4%. Their antigens are not known. The sequenced sample was PBMCs, obtained from a glioma patient whose treatment included an IDH1 peptide vaccine. The receptors originated from a man between 45 and 60 years old with glioma. Each CDR3 is given with its conserved first and last residue. A D gene is named only where the DNA matches it firmly. Rows give clone size only sometimes, using once, few, many, or a class for an expanded clone.

>NA|13|TRBJ2-1|NA|TRBV2
CASSETPYNEQFF
TGTGCCAGCAGTGAGACCCCCTACAATGAGCAGTTCTTC
>NA|13|TRBJ1-2|NA|TRBV30
CAWSVLGGDGYTF
TGTGCCTGGAGTGTACTAGGTGGGGATGGCTACACCTTC
>NA|16|TRBJ1-1|NA|TRBV6-1
CASSEAIVIGGTEAFF
TGTGCCAGCAGTGAGGCCATTGTTATAGGAGGCACTGAAGCTTTCTTT
>NA|14|TRBJ1-1|NA|TRBV19
CASSMLGGETEAFF
TGTGCCAGTAGTATGCTCGGGGGGGAAACTGAAGCTTTCTTT
>NA|16|TRBJ2-2|NA|TRBV7-8
CASSLVPGHVTGELFF
TGTGCCAGCAGCTTAGTCCCAGGGCACGTCACCGGGGAGCTGTTTTTT
>NA|13|TRBJ2-7|NA|TRBV9
CASSVVSGYEQYF
TGTGCCAGCAGCGTTGTCAGCGGCTACGAGCAGTACTTC
>NA|14|TRBJ2-1|TRBD2|TRBV27
CASSFSGMANEQFF
TGTGCCAGCAGTTTCAGCGGGATGGCAAATGAGCAGTTCTTC
>NA|15|TRBJ2-2|NA|TRBV2
CASSEAGVPTGELFF
TGTGCCAGCAGTGAAGCGGGAGTGCCCACCGGGGAGCTGTTTTTT
>NA|12|TRBJ1-2|TRBD1|TRBV6-1
CASMTGGTGYTF
TGTGCCAGCATGACAGGGGGAACGGGCTACACCTTC
>NA|14|TRBJ2-5|NA|TRBV6-6
CASSPGALQETQYF
TGTGCCAGTAGTCCAGGGGCACTGCAAGAGACCCAGTACTTC
>NA|13|TRBJ1-1|NA|TRBV5-5
CASSRRMNTEAFF
TGTGCCAGCAGTCGTCGGATGAACACTGAAGCTTTCTTT
>NA|15|TRBJ1-1|NA|TRBV4-3
CASSRYRALNTEAFF
TGCGCCAGCAGCCGGTATAGGGCCTTGAACACTGAAGCTTTCTTT
>NA|14|TRBJ2-1|TRBD2|TRBV19
CASKPSGGAWEQFF
TGTGCCAGTAAACCTAGCGGGGGGGCTTGGGAGCAGTTCTTC
>once|16|TRBJ2-3|NA|TRBV5-4
CASASEIGISTDTQYF
TGTGCCAGCGCGTCGGAGATAGGGATTAGCACAGATACGCAGTATTTT
>NA|15|TRBJ2-7|TRBD1|TRBV6-1
CASSASGTGRYEQYF
TGTGCCAGCAGTGCCTCCGGGACAGGGCGGTACGAGCAGTACTTC
>once|15|TRBJ1-6|NA|TRBV4-3
CASSQGDGWNSPLHF
TGCGCCAGCAGCCAAGGGGACGGTTGGAATTCACCCCTCCACTTT
>NA|15|TRBJ2-1|NA|TRBV7-2
CASSLGGGVVSEQFF
TGTGCCAGCAGCTTAGGTGGTGGGGTAGTGAGTGAGCAGTTCTTC
>NA|15|TRBJ1-1|NA|TRBV23-1
CASSPEQGQNTEAFF
TGCGCCAGCAGTCCGGAACAGGGACAGAACACTGAAGCTTTCTTT
>NA|14|TRBJ1-1|NA|TRBV18
CASSPPTGNTEAFF
TGTGCCAGCTCACCTCCAACGGGGAACACTGAAGCTTTCTTT
>NA|15|TRBJ2-7|NA|TRBV7-8
CASTGNSGTTYEQYF
TGTGCCAGCACCGGAAATTCGGGAACCACCTACGAGCAGTACTTC
>NA|18|TRBJ2-1|TRBD2|TRBV4-1
CASSQESERTSGANEQFF
TGCGCCAGCAGCCAAGAGTCGGAGCGGACTAGCGGGGCCAATGAGCAGTTCTTC
>NA|15|TRBJ2-7|TRBD2|TRBV11-2
CASSSLRGEVYEQYF
TGTGCCAGCAGCTCCCTTCGGGGGGAGGTCTACGAGCAGTACTTC
>NA|15|TRBJ2-2|TRBD1|TRBV10-2
CASSEPGDSPGELFF
TGCGCCAGCAGTGAGCCTGGGGACAGTCCCGGGGAGCTGTTTTTT
>NA|16|TRBJ2-6|TRBD1|TRBV5-6
CASSLNRGLGANVLTF
TGTGCCAGCAGCTTGAACAGGGGGCTTGGGGCCAACGTCCTGACTTTC
>NA|13|TRBJ2-3|NA|TRBV18
CASSPRTGDTQYF
TGTGCCAGCTCACCACGTACAGGGGATACGCAGTATTTT
>NA|16|TRBJ2-3|TRBD2|TRBV9
CASSGKLAGGQDTQYF
TGTGCCAGCAGCGGCAAACTAGCGGGGGGGCAAGATACGCAGTATTTT
>NA|13|TRBJ2-5|NA|TRBV9
CASSVGGGETQYF
TGTGCCAGCAGCGTAGGAGGGGGAGAGACCCAGTACTTC
>once|14|TRBJ2-2|NA|TRBV18
CASSPPGGDGELFF
TGTGCCAGCTCACCACCCGGAGGGGACGGGGAGCTGTTTTTT
>NA|14|TRBJ1-4|NA|TRBV5-1
CASSLEQGGEKLFF
TGCGCCAGCAGCTTGGAGCAGGGTGGGGAAAAACTGTTTTTT
>NA|15|TRBJ2-5|NA|TRBV10-2
CASSGGSQKQETQYF
TGCGCCAGCAGTGGGGGGTCCCAGAAGCAAGAGACCCAGTACTTC
>NA|14|TRBJ2-7|TRBD1|TRBV7-9
CASEAAGQGYEQYF
TGTGCCTCCGAAGCGGCGGGACAGGGGTACGAGCAGTACTTC
>NA|11|TRBJ2-5|NA|TRBV11-2
CASSWQETQYF
TGTGCCAGCAGCTGGCAAGAGACCCAGTACTTC
>NA|14|TRBJ1-1|TRBD1|TRBV4-3
CASSQWTGGAEAFF
TGCGCCAGCAGCCAGTGGACAGGGGGGGCTGAAGCTTTCTTT
>NA|14|TRBJ2-4|NA|TRBV6-4
CASRARVPKNIQYF
TGTGCCAGCAGAGCCAGGGTCCCCAAAAACATTCAGTACTTC
>NA|17|TRBJ2-6|NA|TRBV19
CASSSVKGASGANVLTF
TGTGCCAGTAGTAGCGTAAAGGGTGCCAGCGGGGCCAACGTCCTGACTTTC
>NA|15|TRBJ1-2|NA|TRBV4-2
CASSQDPVRNYGYTF
TGTGCCAGCAGCCAAGATCCCGTCAGGAACTATGGCTACACCTTC